What follows is one TCR beta chain and its context. Its target is not known. Given the absence of the conserved phenylalanine or tryptophan at the CDR3 end, a read error is likely. The sample belongs to a study of T cells in Graves' hyperthyroidism and ophthalmopathy. Findings and limits, study-wide: Most clonotypes expanded in thyroid above 0.001 were likewise present in blood.

Amplified regions were TCR beta CDR3 sequences from RNA transcripts. Researchers ran a first-round RT-PCR on the TCR CDR3 using the HTBI primer set. One entry per CDR3 protein results from TCRdb running MiXCR on the multiplex PCR reads. The sample lists about 690,000 distinct CDR3 sequences; roughly 17% were seen once. V gave up 5 bases and J gave up 2 bases, with 13 bases separating them. Germline loops: CDR1 SGHAT, CDR2 FQNNGV. This CDR3 spans 15 amino acids. The sample was blood. This sequence was found in a man aged 45 to 65 with Graves' hyperthyroidism. The J gene is TRBJ2-1, the V gene TRBV11-2; D may be TRBD1 or TRBD2 (5 bases each). CDR3 bases: TGTGCCAGCAGCCCCCGTCAGGGAGCCTACAATGAGCAGTTCATC. It specifies CASSPRQGAYNEQFI.